A selection of T cell receptor beta chains follows, all from one sample in a study of beta chain features in type 1 diabetes. Method: immunoSEQ multiplex PCR; TCRdb's copy keeps in-frame clones and lacks some. The data hold a few hundred thousand clones, with 9.5% to 10% observed a single time. Sequencing used central memory CD4+ T cells from blood. Source of these receptors: a man aged 25-40 years with type 1 diabetes. Each CDR3 is given without its conserved first and last residue. The order of the fields is V gene, CDR3 protein.

TRBV15 ATSRGAQRTEAF
TRBV21-1 ASSPWFETQY
TRBV5-5 ASSLSPGTSSYEQY
TRBV6-5 ASRNRGNTIY
TRBV6-5 ASKGNDNEQF
TRBV5-6 ASSLGQDPNNEQF
TRBV18 ASSPPGGDGEQY
TRBV5-8 ASSLRRANEKLF
TRBV6-5 ASSYSFGQGLH
TRBV6-4 ASSGDRGGEQY
TRBV5-1 ASSFGVPGGEQF